These T cell receptor beta chains were read from a single sample in a study of shared clonotypes between healthy human individuals. The data were produced by immunoSEQ multiplex PCR, yet TCRdb's version contains in-frame clones alone and is incomplete. This table holds fewer than 600,000 clones, around 78% found once. The sequencing sample was made of PBMCs. These receptors came from a woman aged 40 to 50 in good health. Some clones in this sample may be carry-over from other donors' samples. CDR3s include the opening cysteine and the closing phenylalanine or tryptophan. The D gene is left open where the match is weak. Size tells how often a clone was seen (once, few, many) or the class of an expanded clone, and some rows leave it out.

size: many; V: TRBV6-1; J: TRBJ2-3; D: NA; CDR3: CASSEVRLSTDTQYF; DNA: TGTGCCAGCAGTGAAGTGAGACTAAGCACAGATACGCAGTATTTT
size: NA; V: TRBV19; J: TRBJ1-2; D: NA; CDR3: CASSAVLYGYTF; DNA: TGTGCCAGTTCGGCCGTACTCTATGGCTACACCTTC
size: NA; V: TRBV11-2; J: TRBJ2-1; D: NA; CDR3: CASSLRGDEQFF; DNA: TGTGCCAGCAGCCTAAGGGGGGATGAGCAGTTCTTC
size: once; V: TRBV6-4; J: TRBJ1-1; D: NA; CDR3: CASSEAVNTEAFF; DNA: TGTGCCAGCAGTGAGGCAGTAAACACTGAAGCTTTCTTT
size: once; V: TRBV7-2; J: TRBJ2-7; D: NA; CDR3: CASSPPRGGTASYEQYF; DNA: TGTGCCAGCAGCCCCCCTCGGGGCGGGACAGCCTCCTACGAGCAGTACTTC
size: NA; V: TRBV5-5; J: TRBJ1-2; D: NA; CDR3: CASSSQVVSYTF; DNA: TGTGCCAGCAGCTCCCAGGTAGTAAGCTACACCTTC
size: NA; V: TRBV18; J: TRBJ1-1; D: TRBD1; CDR3: CASSPPGQGTQAFF; DNA: TGTGCCAGCTCACCGCCGGGACAGGGGACTCAAGCTTTCTTT
size: NA; V: TRBV5-4; J: TRBJ2-2; D: NA; CDR3: CASSSPEIGTGELFF; DNA: TGTGCCAGCAGCTCCCCGGAGATCGGCACCGGGGAGCTGTTTTTT
size: once; V: TRBV4-2; J: TRBJ2-5; D: TRBD2; CDR3: CASSQGISGAQETQYF; DNA: TGTGCCAGCAGCCAAGGGATTAGCGGGGCACAAGAGACCCAGTACTTC
size: NA; V: TRBV7-6; J: TRBJ2-2; D: NA; CDR3: CASSPGGTGSNTGELFF; DNA: TGTGCCAGCAGCCCCGGGGGGACAGGTTCGAACACCGGGGAGCTGTTTTTT
size: once; V: TRBV6-5; J: TRBJ2-2; D: TRBD2; CDR3: CASCSGANTGELFF; DNA: TGTGCCAGCTGTAGCGGGGCCAACACCGGGGAGCTGTTTTTT
size: once; V: TRBV11-2; J: TRBJ2-7; D: TRBD2; CDR3: CASSLRGGSSYEQYF; DNA: TGTGCCAGCAGCTTGCGGGGGGGGAGCTCCTACGAGCAGTACTTC
size: NA; V: TRBV7-6; J: TRBJ2-3; D: TRBD1; CDR3: CASRSGTGEDTQYF; DNA: TGTGCCAGCAGATCCGGGACAGGGGAGGATACGCAGTATTTT
size: NA; V: TRBV6-1; J: TRBJ1-1; D: NA; CDR3: CASSTTGRGNTEAFF; DNA: TGTGCCAGCAGTACTACAGGGCGGGGGAACACTGAAGCTTTCTTT
size: NA; V: TRBV25-1; J: TRBJ2-7; D: NA; CDR3: CASSASDTFREQYF; DNA: TGTGCCAGCAGTGCATCGGACACCTTTAGGGAGCAGTACTTC
size: NA; V: TRBV7-3; J: TRBJ1-5; D: NA; CDR3: CASRRLNQPQHF; DNA: TGTGCCAGCCGCAGGCTCAATCAGCCCCAGCATTTT
size: NA; V: TRBV6-6; J: TRBJ2-7; D: TRBD2; CDR3: CASSYGTSYEQYF; DNA: TGTGCCAGCAGTTACGGGACTAGCTACGAGCAGTACTTC
size: NA; V: TRBV9; J: TRBJ2-7; D: TRBD2; CDR3: CASSVGLADSYEQYF; DNA: TGTGCCAGCAGCGTAGGACTAGCGGACTCCTACGAGCAGTACTTC
size: NA; V: TRBV5-6; J: TRBJ2-7; D: NA; CDR3: CASSLAPTVATYEQYF; DNA: TGTGCCAGCAGCTTGGCCCCGACAGTCGCGACCTACGAGCAGTACTTC
size: NA; V: TRBV19; J: TRBJ1-2; D: NA; CDR3: CASSPLTELRHGYTF; DNA: TGTGCCAGTAGCCCACTGACAGAGCTTAGACACGGCTACACCTTC
size: NA; V: TRBV28; J: TRBJ2-7; D: NA; CDR3: CASSSWTTRAGYEQYF; DNA: TGTGCCAGCAGTTCCTGGACCACCCGGGCGGGCTACGAGCAGTACTTC
size: NA; V: TRBV15; J: TRBJ2-1; D: NA; CDR3: CATSRGRNNEQFF; DNA: TGTGCCACCAGCAGAGGACGGAACAATGAGCAGTTCTTC
size: NA; V: TRBV7-3; J: TRBJ2-2; D: NA; CDR3: CASSLGPVENTGELFF; DNA: TGTGCCAGCAGCTTAGGCCCTGTAGAGAACACCGGGGAGCTGTTTTTT
size: NA; V: TRBV7-8; J: TRBJ2-1; D: NA; CDR3: CASSLPRRDEQFF; DNA: TGTGCCAGCAGCTTACCCCGACGCGATGAGCAGTTCTTC
size: NA; V: TRBV7-9; J: TRBJ2-2; D: NA; CDR3: CASSLGLAIDTGELFF; DNA: TGTGCCAGCAGCTTAGGGCTAGCGATTGACACCGGGGAGCTGTTTTTT
size: NA; V: TRBV28; J: TRBJ2-7; D: TRBD1; CDR3: CASSLPGQGYEQYF; DNA: TGTGCCAGCAGTCTGCCGGGACAGGGCTACGAGCAGTACTTC
size: few; V: TRBV21-1; J: TRBJ2-7; D: NA; CDR3: CASSKVERNGTYEQYF; DNA: TGTGCCAGCAGCAAAGTGGAGCGGAATGGCACCTACGAGCAGTACTTC